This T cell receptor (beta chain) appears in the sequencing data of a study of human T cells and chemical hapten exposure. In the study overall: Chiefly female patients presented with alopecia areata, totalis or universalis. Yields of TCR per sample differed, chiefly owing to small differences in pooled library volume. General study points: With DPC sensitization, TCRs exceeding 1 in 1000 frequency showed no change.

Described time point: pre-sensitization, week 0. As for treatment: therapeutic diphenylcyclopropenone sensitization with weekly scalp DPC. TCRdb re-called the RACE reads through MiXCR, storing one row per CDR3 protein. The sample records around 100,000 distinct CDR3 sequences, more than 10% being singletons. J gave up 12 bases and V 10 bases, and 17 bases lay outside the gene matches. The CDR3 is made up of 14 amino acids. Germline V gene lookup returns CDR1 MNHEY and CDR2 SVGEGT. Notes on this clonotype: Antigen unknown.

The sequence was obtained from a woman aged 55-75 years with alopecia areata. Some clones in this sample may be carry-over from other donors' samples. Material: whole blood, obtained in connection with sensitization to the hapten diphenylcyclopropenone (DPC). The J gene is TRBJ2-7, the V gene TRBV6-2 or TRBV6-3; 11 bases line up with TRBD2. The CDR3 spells CANRDRLAGPLAYF. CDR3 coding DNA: TGTGCCAACAGGGACCGACTAGCGGGGCCCCTCGCGTACTTC.